The present T cell receptor beta chain was sequenced within a study of shared clonotypes between healthy human individuals. It was around 180 ng DNA, tens of thousands of T cell genomes, that sorted-subset replicate PCRs used. Clones were sequenced by immunoSEQ multiplex PCR, and TCRdb holds only the in-frame ones, with some missing. Of approximately 1,500,000 clones detected, 98% appear once; the ten largest clones hold about 0.45%. There were only Caucasian adults among the donors, and all lived in Nashville, Tennessee. This CDR3 spans 13 amino acids. Germline CDR1 and CDR2: MNHNS and SASEGT. V lost 4 bases to trimming and J lost 8 bases, with 14 bases between them.

Sequencing was performed on naive CD4+ T cells sorted from blood. Specified subset: CD45RA+ positively selected. V gene TRBV6-1 combines with J gene TRBJ1-2; D is unclear. The sequence was collected from a man under 40 in good health. The CDR3 is CASSALHGRGYTF. CDR3 nucleotides: TGTGCCAGCAGTGCACTACACGGAAGAGGCTACACCTTC.